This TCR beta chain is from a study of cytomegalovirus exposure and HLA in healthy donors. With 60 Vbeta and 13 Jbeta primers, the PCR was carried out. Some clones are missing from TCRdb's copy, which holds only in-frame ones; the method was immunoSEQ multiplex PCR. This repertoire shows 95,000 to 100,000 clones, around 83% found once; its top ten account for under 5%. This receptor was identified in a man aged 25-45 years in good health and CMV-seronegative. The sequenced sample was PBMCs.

As DNA, the CDR3 is TGTGCCAGCAGACTCCGCCGTCATACGCAGTATTTT. It specifies CASRLRRHTQYF. This chain joins TRBV28 and TRBJ2-3; D is undetermined. This CDR3 spans 12 amino acids. Germline CDR1 MDHEN, CDR2 SYDVKM. V lost 6 bases and J 7 bases, leaving 11 bases between the germline ends.